A single T cell receptor (beta chain) is shown here with its context. Its recognized antigen is unknown. No much larger clone is present one base from it, and per-base qualities are unavailable. These data are taken from a study of CD8 T cells in Susac syndrome (dated by TCRdb to about 2019). For the wider study: Among the Susac syndrome patients who were sequenced, clinically active disease was present in six and clinical remission was observed in eight. At blood withdrawal, Susac syndrome patients were therapy-naive, treated with corticosteroids (with IVIg additionally given to some), or treated with IVIg alone. The study used repertoire sequencing to test whether antigen drove CD8+ T cell activation and differentiation in Susac syndrome. CD8+ T cell repertoire clonality was compared between around eleven healthy donors, approximately 14 Susac syndrome patients and approximately 15 multiple sclerosis patients.

In the germline V gene, CDR1 corresponds to MNHEY and CDR2 to SVGEGT. The CDR3, from cysteine to phenylalanine, totals 16 residues. Solely the CDR3 DNA is kept, with 48 bases framed from the first base. Trimming takes 1 base off V and 1 base off J; junction bases not matched to a gene: 3. RNA was extracted using the RNeasy kit, and about 0.5 to 1 microgram was reverse transcribed with random hexamers. The immunoSEQ multiplex PCR assay, which covers 54 Vbeta and 13 Jbeta segments, was used to amplify TCR beta CDR3 regions. Bias from PCR amplification was corrected by using a synthetic template baseline for primer optimization and for computational correction. The published analysis was carried out like this. Only productive sequences were kept, with reads annotated to V, D and J genes according to IMGT and analyzed in immunoSEQ Analyzer. Clonality was computed as one minus Shannon entropy normalized by log2 of the number of productive unique sequences. For each patient and control, public and private clones were evaluated among the 100 most prevalent clones. Clones were defined as Susac-specific when absent from the healthy and MS cohorts, from approximately 1,100 published viral clones and from other ImmuneACCESS disease sequences. Clones were called with MiXCR by TCRdb after fastp trimmed the public reads at Q25, and only in-frame beta chains were retained. Rows are combined by CDR3 protein, so each entry shows the most common genes and DNA. TCRdb, rather than the study authors, made the V and J calls. For this sample there are 65,000 to 85,000 distinct CDR3 sequences; roughly 92% appear just once. The ten largest clones add up to 0.45% to 0.55% of the sample.

High-throughput TCR beta sequencing profiled peripheral blood CD8+ and CD4+ T cells from healthy donors, Susac syndrome patients and multiple sclerosis patients. Recently defined diagnostic criteria for definite or probable disease were met by the Susac syndrome patients. Bulk CD8+ and CD4+ T cells were purified magnetically by negative isolation, whereas CD8+ TEMRA cells were enriched by FACS. Blood was drawn into EDTA tubes, processed within 24 hours, and PBMCs were isolated by density gradient centrifugation. PBMCs intended for TCR sequencing were cryopreserved in liquid nitrogen and thawed later in a water bath at 37 degrees C. A purity of at least 90% was achieved for sorted or isolated CD4+, CD8+ and CD8+ TEMRA cells. Broader findings and caveats from the paper: Susac syndrome CD8+ repertoires showed clonal expansion, highest in CD8+ TEMRA cells and greater in clinically active than remitting patients. The TCR sequencing and HLA analysis was acknowledged to have included a relatively small number of individuals. Around 15 Susac-specific public clones were identified in the total CD8+ repertoire, and a few Susac-specific public clones were identified in the CD8+ TEMRA repertoire.

This TCR derives from a human donor with Susac syndrome. Sequencing was performed on CD8+ T cells from PBMCs. Rearrangement joined TRBV6-2 or TRBV6-3 to TRBJ2-1; 8 bases in the middle match TRBD2. The CDR3 reads as follows: CASSYLAGTSYNEQFF. The DNA sequence reads TGTGCCAGCAGTTACTTAGCGGGGACATCCTACAATGAGCAGTTCTTC.